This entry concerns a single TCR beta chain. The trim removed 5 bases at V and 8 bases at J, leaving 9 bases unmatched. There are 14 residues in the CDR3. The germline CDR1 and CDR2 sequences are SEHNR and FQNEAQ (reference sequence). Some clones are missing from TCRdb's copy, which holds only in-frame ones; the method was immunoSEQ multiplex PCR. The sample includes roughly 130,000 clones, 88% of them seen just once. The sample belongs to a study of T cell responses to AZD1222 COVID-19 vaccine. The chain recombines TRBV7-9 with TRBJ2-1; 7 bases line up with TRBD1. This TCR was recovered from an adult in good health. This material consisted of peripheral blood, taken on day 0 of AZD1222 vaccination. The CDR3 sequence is CASSLEGTVHEQFF. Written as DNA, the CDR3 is TGTGCCAGCAGCCTAGAGGGGACAGTGCATGAGCAGTTCTTC.